This entry lists 5 T cell receptor beta chains sequenced from one sample in a study of T-cell memory formation after mild COVID-19. TCRdb re-called the 5' RACE reads with MiXCR, one entry per CDR3 protein. The table records 200,000 or so distinct CDR3 sequences, 16% of them present only once. Sequenced sample: PBMCs or a T cell subset sorted from them (not recorded which). The receptors stem from an adult woman who had mild COVID-19 (a few samples of this study predate the infection). Cell type and time point are not known.

In this sample, this clonotype turned up a few times. The rearrangement joins TRBV7-9 to TRBJ2-1; the match to TRBD1 covers 9 bases. The junction had 9 bases not matched to a gene; V was cut back by 5 bases and J by 4 bases. Germline CDR1 reads SEHNR; CDR2 reads FQNEAQ (reference sequence). This CDR3 has 16 amino acids. CDR3 coding DNA: TGTGCCAGCAGCCTAAATACCGGGACAGGGTACAATGAGCAGTTCTTC. Translation gives CASSLNTGTGYNEQFF.

As to this clonotype: The junction and the germline gene differ at one end; a read error may be behind it. The chain carries TRBV7-7 and TRBJ2-5, with 11 bases fitting TRBD2. The germline gives CDR1 SSHAT, CDR2 FNYEAQ (reference sequence). This CDR3 spans 14 amino acids. The CDR3 sequence is CASSPGTSGQTQYF. DNA for the CDR3: TGTGCTAGCAGCCCCGGGACTAGCGGCCAGACCCAGTACTTC.

Many counts were recorded for this clonotype. This chain links TRBV5-1 with TRBJ2-3; D is perhaps TRBD1 or TRBD2 (5 bases each). Germline V gene sequence: CDR1 SGHRS, CDR2 YFSETQ. V shed 4 bases and J shed 1 base, with 28 bases lying between them. There are 20 residues in the CDR3. This CDR3 reads CASSRRKTQSLSGRTDTQYF. The CDR3, as DNA: TGCGCCAGCAGCCGACGCAAGACACAATCTCTCTCGGGGCGCACAGATACGCAGTATTTT.

The J gene is TRBJ2-1, the V gene TRBV7-2; 10 nucleotides match TRBD1. The V and J ends lost 1 base and 6 bases, in that order; junction bases with no gene match: 6. The CDR3 is made up of 16 amino acids. CDR1 and CDR2 (germline): SGHTA, FQGNSA. CDR3 DNA sequence: TGTGCCAGCAGCTTAGTAGGTGGGACAGGGGCCAATGAGCAGTTCTTC. This sequence encodes CASSLVGGTGANEQFF.

The J gene is TRBJ2-1, the V gene TRBV7-9, with D unclear. The germline V gene has CDR1 SEHNR and CDR2 FQNEAQ (reference sequence). The V end was cut by 5 bases, the J end by 10 bases, with 24 bases between. This CDR3 has 16 residues. The CDR3 loop is CASSPLEGISYWEQFF. The DNA for the CDR3 is TGTGCCAGCAGCCCTTTGGAAGGGATAAGTTATTGGGAGCAGTTCTTC.